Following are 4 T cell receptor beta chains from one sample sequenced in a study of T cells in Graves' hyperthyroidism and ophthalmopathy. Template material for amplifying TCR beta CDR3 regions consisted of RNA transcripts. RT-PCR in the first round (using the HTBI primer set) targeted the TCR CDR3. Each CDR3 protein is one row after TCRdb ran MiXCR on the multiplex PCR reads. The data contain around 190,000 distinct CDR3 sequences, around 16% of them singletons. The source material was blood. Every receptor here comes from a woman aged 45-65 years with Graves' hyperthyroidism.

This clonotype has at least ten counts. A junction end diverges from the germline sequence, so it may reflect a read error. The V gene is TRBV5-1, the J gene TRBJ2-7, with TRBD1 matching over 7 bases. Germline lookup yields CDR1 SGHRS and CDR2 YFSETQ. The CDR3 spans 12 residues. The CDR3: CASRHGQAELYF. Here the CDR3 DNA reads TGCGCCAGCAGACACGGACAGGCTGAGCTGTACTTC.

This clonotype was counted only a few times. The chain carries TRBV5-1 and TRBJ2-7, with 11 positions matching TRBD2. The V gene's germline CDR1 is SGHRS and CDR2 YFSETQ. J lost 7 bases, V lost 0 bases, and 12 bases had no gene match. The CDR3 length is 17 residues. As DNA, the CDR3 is TGCGCCAGCAGCTTGGACCTAGCGGGAGGACTCCTCTGGGAGCAGTACTTC. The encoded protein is CASSLDLAGGLLWEQYF.

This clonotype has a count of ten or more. This chain's CDR3 is CASRPSSREVPTNTGELFF. CDR3 DNA sequence: TGTGCCAGCCGTCCATCCTCCAGGGAGGTCCCGACGAACACCGGGGAGCTGTTTTTT. The rearrangement joins TRBV2 to TRBJ2-2, with a weak D call TRBD2 (6 bases). CDR3 size: 19 residues. Germline V gene data show CDR1 as SNHLY and CDR2 as FYNNEI. V dropped 8 bases and J dropped 0 bases, with 25 bases sitting between them.

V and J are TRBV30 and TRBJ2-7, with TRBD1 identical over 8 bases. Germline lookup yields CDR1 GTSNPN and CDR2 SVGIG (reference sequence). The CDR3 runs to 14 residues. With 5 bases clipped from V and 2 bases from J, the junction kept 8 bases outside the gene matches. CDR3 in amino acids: CAWGRQGHTYEQYF. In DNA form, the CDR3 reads TGTGCCTGGGGGAGACAGGGGCACACCTACGAGCAGTACTTC.